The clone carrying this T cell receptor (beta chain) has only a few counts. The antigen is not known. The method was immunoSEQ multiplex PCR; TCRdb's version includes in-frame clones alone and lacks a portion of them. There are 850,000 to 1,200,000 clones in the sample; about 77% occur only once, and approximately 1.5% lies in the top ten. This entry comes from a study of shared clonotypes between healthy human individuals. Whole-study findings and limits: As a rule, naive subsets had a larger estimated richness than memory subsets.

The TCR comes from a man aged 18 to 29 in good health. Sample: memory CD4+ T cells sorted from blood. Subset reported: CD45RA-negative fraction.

The CDR3 bases are TGTGCCAGCAGCTTGCCGGGACTATATACCGGGGAGCTGTTTTTT. Translation: CASSLPGLYTGELFF. The chain recombines TRBV7-9 with TRBJ2-2; 7 bases line up with TRBD2. V lost 3 bases and J lost 5; bases outside the gene matches: 6. Germline loops: CDR1 SEHNR, CDR2 FQNEAQ (reference sequence). The CDR3 is 15 amino acids.